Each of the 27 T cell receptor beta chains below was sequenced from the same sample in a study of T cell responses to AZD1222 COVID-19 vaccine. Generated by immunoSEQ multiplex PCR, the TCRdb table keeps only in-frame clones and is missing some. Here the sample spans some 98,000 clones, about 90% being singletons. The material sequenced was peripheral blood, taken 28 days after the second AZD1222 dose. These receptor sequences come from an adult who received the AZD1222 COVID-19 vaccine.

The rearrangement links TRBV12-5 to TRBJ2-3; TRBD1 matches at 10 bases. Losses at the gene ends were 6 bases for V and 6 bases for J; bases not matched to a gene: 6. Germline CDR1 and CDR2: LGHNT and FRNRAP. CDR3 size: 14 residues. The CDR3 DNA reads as TGTGCTAGTGGCCTCGACAGGGGGCACGATACGCAGTATTTT. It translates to CASGLDRGHDTQYF. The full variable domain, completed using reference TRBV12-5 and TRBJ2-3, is DARVTQTPRHKVTEMGQEVTMRCQPILGHNTVFWYRQTMMQGLELLAYFRNRAPLDDSGMPKDRFSAEMPDATLATLKIQPSEPRDSAVYFCASGLDRGHDTQYFGPGTRLTVL.

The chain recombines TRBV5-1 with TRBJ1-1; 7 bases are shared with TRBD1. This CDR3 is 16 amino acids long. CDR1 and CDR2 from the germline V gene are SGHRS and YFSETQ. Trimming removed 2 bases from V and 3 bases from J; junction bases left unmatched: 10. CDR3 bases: TGCGCCAGCAGCTTTCGACAGGGAAACATTCACACTGAAGCTTTCTTT. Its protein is CASSFRQGNIHTEAFF.

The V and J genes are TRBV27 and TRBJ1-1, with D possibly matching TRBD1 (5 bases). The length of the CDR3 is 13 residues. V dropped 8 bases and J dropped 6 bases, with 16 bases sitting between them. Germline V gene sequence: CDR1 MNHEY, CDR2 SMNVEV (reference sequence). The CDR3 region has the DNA TGTGCCAGCTCCCCGGGGCCTCGTCCTGAAGCTTTCTTT. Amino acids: CASSPGPRPEAFF.

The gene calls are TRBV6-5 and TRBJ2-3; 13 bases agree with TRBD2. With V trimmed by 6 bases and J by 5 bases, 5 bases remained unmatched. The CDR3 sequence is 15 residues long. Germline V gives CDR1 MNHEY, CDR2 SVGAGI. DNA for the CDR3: TGTGCCAGCAGACGACTAGCGGGAGGAGGAGATACGCAGTATTTT. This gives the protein CASRRLAGGGDTQYF.

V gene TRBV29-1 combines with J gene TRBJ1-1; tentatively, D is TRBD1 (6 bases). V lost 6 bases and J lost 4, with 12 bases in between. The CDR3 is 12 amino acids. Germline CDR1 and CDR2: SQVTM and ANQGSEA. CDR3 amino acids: CSVQRGGTEAFF. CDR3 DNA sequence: TGCAGCGTACAGAGGGGGGGCACTGAAGCTTTCTTT.

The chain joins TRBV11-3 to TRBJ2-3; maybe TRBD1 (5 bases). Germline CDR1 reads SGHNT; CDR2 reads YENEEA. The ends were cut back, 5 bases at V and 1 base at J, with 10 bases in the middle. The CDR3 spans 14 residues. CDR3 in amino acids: CASSPSRGTDTQYF. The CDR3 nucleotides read TGTGCCAGCAGCCCCTCCAGGGGCACAGATACGCAGTATTTT.

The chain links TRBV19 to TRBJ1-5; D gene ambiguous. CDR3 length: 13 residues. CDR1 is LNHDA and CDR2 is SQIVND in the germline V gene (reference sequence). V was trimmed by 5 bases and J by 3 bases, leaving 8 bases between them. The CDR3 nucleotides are TGTGCCAGTAGTCAGGAATCCAATCAGCCCCAGCATTTT. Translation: CASSQESNQPQHF.

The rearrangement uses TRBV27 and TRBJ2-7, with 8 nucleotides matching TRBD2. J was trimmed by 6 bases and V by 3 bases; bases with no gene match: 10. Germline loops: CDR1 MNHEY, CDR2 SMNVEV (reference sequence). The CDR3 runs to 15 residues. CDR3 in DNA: TGTGCCAGCAGTTTCCTCCCCGGGGGGGGCGTCGAGCAGTACTTC. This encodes CASSFLPGGGVEQYF.

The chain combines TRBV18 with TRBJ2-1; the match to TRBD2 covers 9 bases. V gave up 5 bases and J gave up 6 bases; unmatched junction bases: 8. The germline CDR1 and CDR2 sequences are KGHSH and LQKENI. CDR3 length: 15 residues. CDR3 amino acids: CASSSGTSFSNEQFF. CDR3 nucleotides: TGTGCCAGCTCATCTGGGACTAGCTTCAGCAATGAGCAGTTCTTC.

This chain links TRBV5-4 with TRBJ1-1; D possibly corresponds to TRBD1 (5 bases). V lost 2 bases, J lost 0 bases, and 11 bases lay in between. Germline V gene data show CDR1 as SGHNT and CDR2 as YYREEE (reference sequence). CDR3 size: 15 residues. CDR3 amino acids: CASSLGVRLNTEAFF. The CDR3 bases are TGTGCCAGCAGCTTAGGGGTTCGGCTGAACACTGAAGCTTTCTTT.

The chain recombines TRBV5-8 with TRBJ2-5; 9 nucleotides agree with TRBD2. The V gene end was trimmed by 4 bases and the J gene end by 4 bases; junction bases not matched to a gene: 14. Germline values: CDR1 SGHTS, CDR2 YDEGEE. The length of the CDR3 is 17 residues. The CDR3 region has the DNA TGTGCCAGCAGCCTCGGGCTAGCGGGATCCCATCGAGAGACCCAGTACTTC. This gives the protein CASSLGLAGSHRETQYF. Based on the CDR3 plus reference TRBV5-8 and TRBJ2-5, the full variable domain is EAGVTQSPTHLIKTRGQQATLRCSPISGHTSVYWYQQALGLGLQFLLWYDEGEERNRGNFPPRFSGRQFPNYSSELNVNALELEDSALYLCASSLGLAGSHRETQYFGPGTRLLVL.

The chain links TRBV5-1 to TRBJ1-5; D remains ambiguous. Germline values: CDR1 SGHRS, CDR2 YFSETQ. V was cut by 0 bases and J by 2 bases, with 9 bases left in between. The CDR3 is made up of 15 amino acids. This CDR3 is CASSLGADGNQPQHF. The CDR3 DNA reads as TGCGCCAGCAGCTTGGGTGCAGATGGCAATCAGCCCCAGCATTTT.

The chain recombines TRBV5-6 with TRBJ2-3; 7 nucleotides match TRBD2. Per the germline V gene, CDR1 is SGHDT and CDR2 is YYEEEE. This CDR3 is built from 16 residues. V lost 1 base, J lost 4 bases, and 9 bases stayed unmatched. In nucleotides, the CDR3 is TGTGCCAGCAGCTTGTTCCGGAGCCGGGAGGCAGATACGCAGTATTTT. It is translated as CASSLFRSREADTQYF.

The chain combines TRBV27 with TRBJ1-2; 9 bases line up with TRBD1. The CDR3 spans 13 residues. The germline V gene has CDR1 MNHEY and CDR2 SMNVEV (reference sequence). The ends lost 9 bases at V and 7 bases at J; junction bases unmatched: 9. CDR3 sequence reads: CASRTGDRGGYTF. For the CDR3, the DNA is TGTGCCAGTAGGACAGGGGATCGGGGTGGCTACACCTTC.

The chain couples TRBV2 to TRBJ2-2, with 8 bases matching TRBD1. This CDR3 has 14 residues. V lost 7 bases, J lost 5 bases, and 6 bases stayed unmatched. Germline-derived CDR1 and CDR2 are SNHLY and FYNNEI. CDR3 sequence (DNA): TGTGCCAGCAAAGGACAGGGCACAACCGGGGAGCTGTTTTTT. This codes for CASKGQGTTGELFF.

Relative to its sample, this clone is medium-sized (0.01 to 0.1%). The CDR3 loop reads CASSTLTGTNYGYTF. DNA of the CDR3: TGTGCCAGTAGTACACTGACAGGAACCAACTATGGCTACACCTTC. The chain is built from TRBV19 and TRBJ1-2; a possible D gene is TRBD1 (6 bases). Between the trimmed V and J ends, which lost 4 bases and 2 bases, there was a span of 14 bases. The CDR3 covers 15 residues. CDR1 LNHDA and CDR2 SQIVND come from the germline V gene (reference sequence).

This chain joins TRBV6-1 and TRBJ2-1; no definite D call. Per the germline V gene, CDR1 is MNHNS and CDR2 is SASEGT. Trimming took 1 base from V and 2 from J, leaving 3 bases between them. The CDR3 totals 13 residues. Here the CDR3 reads CASSEGPYNEQFF. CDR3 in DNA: TGTGCCAGCAGTGAAGGGCCCTACAATGAGCAGTTCTTC.

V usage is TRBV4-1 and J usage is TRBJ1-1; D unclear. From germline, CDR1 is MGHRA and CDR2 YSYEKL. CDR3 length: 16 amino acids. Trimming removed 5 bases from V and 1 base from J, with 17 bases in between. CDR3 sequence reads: CASSVLESIPNTEAFF. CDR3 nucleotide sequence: TGCGCCAGCAGCGTTTTAGAGAGTATACCGAACACTGAAGCTTTCTTT.

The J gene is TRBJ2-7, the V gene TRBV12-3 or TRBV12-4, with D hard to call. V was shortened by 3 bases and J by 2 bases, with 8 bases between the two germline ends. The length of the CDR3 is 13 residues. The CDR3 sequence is CASSFLGAYEQYF. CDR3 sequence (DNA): TGTGCCAGCAGTTTTCTTGGGGCCTACGAGCAGTACTTC.

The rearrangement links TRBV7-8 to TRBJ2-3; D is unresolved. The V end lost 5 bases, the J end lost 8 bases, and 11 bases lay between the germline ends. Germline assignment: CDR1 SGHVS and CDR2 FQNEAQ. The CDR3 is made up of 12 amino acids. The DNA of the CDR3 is TGTGCCAGCAGCCTCGTGGACCCTACGCAGTATTTT. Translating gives CASSLVDPTQYF.

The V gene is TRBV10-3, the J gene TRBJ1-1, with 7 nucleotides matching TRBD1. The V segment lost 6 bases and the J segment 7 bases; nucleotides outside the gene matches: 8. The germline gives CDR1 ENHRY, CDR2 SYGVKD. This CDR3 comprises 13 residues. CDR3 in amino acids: CAISTQGTGEAFF. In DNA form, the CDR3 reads TGTGCCATCAGCACACAGGGGACGGGTGAAGCTTTCTTT.

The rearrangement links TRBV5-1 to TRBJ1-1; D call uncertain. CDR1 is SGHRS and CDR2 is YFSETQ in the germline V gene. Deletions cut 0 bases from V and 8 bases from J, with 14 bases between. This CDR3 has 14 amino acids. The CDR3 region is CASSLGSFGEEAFF. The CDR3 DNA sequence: TGCGCCAGCAGCTTGGGTTCGTTCGGAGAGGAAGCTTTCTTT.

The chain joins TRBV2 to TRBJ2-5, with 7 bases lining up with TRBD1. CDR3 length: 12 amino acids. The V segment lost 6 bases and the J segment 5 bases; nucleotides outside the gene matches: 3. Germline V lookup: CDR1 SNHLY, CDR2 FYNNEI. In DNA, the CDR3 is TGTGCCAGCAGCCTGGACAGGGAGACCCAGTACTTC. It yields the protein CASSLDRETQYF.

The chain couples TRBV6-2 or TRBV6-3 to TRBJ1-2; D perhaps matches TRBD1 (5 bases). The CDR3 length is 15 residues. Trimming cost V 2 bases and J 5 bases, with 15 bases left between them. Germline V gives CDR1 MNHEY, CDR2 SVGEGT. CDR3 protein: CASSYRAGPLYGYTF. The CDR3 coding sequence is TGTGCCAGCAGTTACCGGGCAGGGCCGCTATATGGCTACACCTTC.

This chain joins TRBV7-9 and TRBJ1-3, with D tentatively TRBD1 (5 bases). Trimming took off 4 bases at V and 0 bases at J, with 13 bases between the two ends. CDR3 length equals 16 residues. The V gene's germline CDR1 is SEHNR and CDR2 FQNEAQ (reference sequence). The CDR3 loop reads CASSSQGLYSGNTIYF. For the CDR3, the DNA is TGTGCCAGCAGCTCGCAGGGACTTTACTCTGGAAACACCATATATTTT.

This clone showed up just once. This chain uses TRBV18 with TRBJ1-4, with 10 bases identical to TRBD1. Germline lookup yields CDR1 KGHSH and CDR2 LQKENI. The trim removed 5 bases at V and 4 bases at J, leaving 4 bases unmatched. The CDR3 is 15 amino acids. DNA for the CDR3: TGTGCCAGCTCAGAGGGACAGGGGTATAATGAAAAACTGTTTTTT. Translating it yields CASSEGQGYNEKLFF.

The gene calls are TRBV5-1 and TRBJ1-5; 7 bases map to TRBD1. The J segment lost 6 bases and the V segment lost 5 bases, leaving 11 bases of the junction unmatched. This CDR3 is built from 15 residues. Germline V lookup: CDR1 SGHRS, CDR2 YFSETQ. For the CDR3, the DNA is TGCGCCAGCAGACAAGACCTACAGGGGAGTCAGCCCCAGCATTTT. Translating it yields CASRQDLQGSQPQHF.